One and the same sample provided the 2 T cell receptor beta chains below, sequenced in a study of OX40 agonist ivuxolimab in advanced cancers. Assay: immunoSEQ multiplex PCR; the TCRdb copy retains only in-frame clones and omits some. The sample holds more than 35,000 clones, approximately 90% seen once. The sample consisted of CD4+ or CD8+ T cells sorted from blood, taken in a trial of the OX40 agonist ivuxolimab. Source of these receptors: an adult with an advanced solid tumor such as melanoma, head and neck, liver or kidney cancer.

The rearrangement uses TRBV4-1 and TRBJ2-3; 9 nucleotides match TRBD1. Germline lookup yields CDR1 MGHRA and CDR2 YSYEKL. This CDR3 is built from 15 residues. The V gene end was trimmed by 4 bases and the J gene end by 4 bases; junction bases not matched to a gene: 6. This CDR3 reads CASSRPGQGPDTQYF. As DNA, the CDR3 is TGCGCCAGCAGCCGCCCGGGACAGGGCCCAGATACGCAGTATTTT.

This chain connects TRBV29-1 to TRBJ1-2, with a possible D match to TRBD1 (5 bases). V was shortened by 1 base and J by 7 bases, with 7 bases between the two germline ends. Germline V CDR1 and CDR2: SQVTM, ANQGSEA. The CDR3 covers 11 residues. The CDR3 here is CSVEGGGGYTF. The CDR3, as DNA: TGCAGCGTTGAAGGCGGGGGTGGCTACACCTTC.